This TCR beta chain is from a study of blood T cell repertoires in COVID-19. Sequencing used immunoSEQ multiplex PCR; TCRdb keeps in-frame clones, though not all of them. Of 370,000 or so clones listed, approximately 87% are singletons. The clonotype originates from a man in his thirties or forties who had recovered from COVID-19. The sample comprised PBMCs or T cells enriched from blood (not recorded which).

The CDR3, as DNA: TGTGCCAGCAGCTTCGGGAGCAGCCCTGGTTCACCCCTCCACTTT. Residues: CASSFGSSPGSPLHF. This chain uses TRBV7-9 with TRBJ1-6; D unresolved. The CDR3 covers 15 residues. Germline V gene data show CDR1 as SEHNR and CDR2 as FQNEAQ (reference sequence). V was cut by 3 bases and J by 9 bases, with 15 bases left in between. The full variable domain, in which reference TRBV7-9 and TRBJ1-6 provide the parts outside the CDR3, is DTGVSQNPRHKITKRGQNVTFRCDPISEHNRLYWYRQTLGQGPEFLTYFQNEAQLEKSRLLSDRFSAERPKGSFSTLEIQRTEQGDSAMYLCASSFGSSPGSPLHFGNGTRLTVT.